This T cell receptor (beta chain) was documented in a study of OX40 agonist ivuxolimab in advanced cancers. At the level of the study: An anti-OX40 (CD134) antibody with agonistic activity, ivuxolimab, was administered to patients. Patients received intravenous ivuxolimab every 2 weeks at 0.01 to 10 mg/kg. General study results and limits: Circulating CD4+ and CD8+ T cells showed clonal expansion by week 6 at 0.1 to 3.0 mg/kg.

Details on this clone: Its antigen is not known.

Clones were read by immunoSEQ multiplex PCR, and TCRdb kept only the in-frame ones, dropping some. Of about 48,000 clones in the sample, roughly 81% were seen once. After removal of 4 bases from V and 3 bases from J, the junction contained 14 bases not matched to a gene. Germline V gene lookup returns CDR1 MGHRA and CDR2 YSYEKL. This CDR3 has 17 amino acids. This receptor was taken from an adult with an advanced solid tumor such as melanoma, head and neck, liver or kidney cancer. This chain connects TRBV4-1 to TRBJ2-7; TRBD2 aligns across 8 bases. This specimen was CD4+ or CD8+ T cells sorted from blood, taken in a trial of the OX40 agonist ivuxolimab. CDR3 sequence: CASSRLAQTAVGYEQYF. CDR3 DNA sequence: TGCGCCAGCAGCCGACTAGCGCAAACTGCCGTCGGCTACGAGCAGTACTTC.